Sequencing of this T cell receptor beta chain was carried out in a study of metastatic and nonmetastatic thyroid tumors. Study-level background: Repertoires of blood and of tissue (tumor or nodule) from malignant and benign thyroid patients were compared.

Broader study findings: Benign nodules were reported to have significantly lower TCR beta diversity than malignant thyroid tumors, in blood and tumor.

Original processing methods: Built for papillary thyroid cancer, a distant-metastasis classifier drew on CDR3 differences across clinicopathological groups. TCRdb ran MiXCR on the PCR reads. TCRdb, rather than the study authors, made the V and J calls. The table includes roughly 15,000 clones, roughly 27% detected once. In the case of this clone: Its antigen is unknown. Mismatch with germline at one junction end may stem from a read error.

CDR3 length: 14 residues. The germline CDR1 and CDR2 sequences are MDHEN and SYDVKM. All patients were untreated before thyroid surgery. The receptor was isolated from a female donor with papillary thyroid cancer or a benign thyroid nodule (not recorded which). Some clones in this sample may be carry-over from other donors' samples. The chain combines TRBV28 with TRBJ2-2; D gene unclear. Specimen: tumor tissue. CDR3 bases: TGTGTCAGCAGTTGGTCGGTATACACCGTGGAGCTGTTTTTT. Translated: CVSSWSVYTVELFF.